This T cell receptor (beta chain) emerged from a study of blood T cell repertoires in COVID-19. Turning to the study itself: T cells, B-cell-depleted T cells, or PBMCs supplied cDNA or gDNA.

The CDR3 sequence is 18 residues long. The germline V and J ends were trimmed by 1 base and 0 bases, with 15 bases remaining between them. Germline CDR1 reads KGHSH; CDR2 reads LQKENI. Original methodology: By means of reference gene primer amplification, nucleated cell counts were estimated. Profiled with immunoSEQ multiplex PCR; TCRdb holds only in-frame clones, not every one. V, J and clone size are those of that table, while D and trimming were read from the DNA. The sample lists 65,000 to 80,000 clones; around 90% were seen once. Sequencing was done on a sample of peripheral blood. The sequence derives from a human donor in a cohort sampled during active COVID-19. The chain joins TRBV18 to TRBJ2-2, with D tentatively TRBD2 (7 bases). In DNA, the CDR3 is TGTGCCAGCTCACCACAGGTAGCGCGGGGGCCGAACACCGGGGAGCTGTTTTTT. Translation gives CASSPQVARGPNTGELFF.